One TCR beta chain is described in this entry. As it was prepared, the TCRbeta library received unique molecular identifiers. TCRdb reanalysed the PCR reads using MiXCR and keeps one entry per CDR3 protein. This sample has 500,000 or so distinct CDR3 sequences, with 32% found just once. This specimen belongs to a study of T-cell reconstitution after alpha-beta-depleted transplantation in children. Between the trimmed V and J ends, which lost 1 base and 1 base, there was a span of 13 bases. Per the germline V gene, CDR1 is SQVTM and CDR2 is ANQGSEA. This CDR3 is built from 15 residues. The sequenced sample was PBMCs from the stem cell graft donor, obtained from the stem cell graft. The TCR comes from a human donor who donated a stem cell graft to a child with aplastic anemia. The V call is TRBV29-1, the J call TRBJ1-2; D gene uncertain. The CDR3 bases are TGCAGCGTTGAAGCCCGACCCAGGAATAACTATGGCTACACCTTC. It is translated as CSVEARPRNNYGYTF.